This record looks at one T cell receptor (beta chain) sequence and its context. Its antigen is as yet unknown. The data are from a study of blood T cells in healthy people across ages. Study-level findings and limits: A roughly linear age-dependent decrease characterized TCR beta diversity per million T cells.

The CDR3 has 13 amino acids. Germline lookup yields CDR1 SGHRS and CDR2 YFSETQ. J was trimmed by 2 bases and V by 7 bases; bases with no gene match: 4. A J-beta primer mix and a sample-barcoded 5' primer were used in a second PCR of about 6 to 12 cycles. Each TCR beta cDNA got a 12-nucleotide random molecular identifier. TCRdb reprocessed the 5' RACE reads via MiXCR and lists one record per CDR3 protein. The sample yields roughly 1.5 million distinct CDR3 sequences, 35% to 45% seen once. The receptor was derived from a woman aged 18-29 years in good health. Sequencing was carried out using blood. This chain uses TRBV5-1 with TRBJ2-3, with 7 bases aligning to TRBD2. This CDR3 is CASGDYTTDTQYF. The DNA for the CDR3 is TGCGCCAGCGGGGACTACACCACAGATACGCAGTATTTT.